The clone carrying this T cell receptor beta chain has just a few counts. This sample was taken from a study of identical twins. Each CDR3 protein gets one entry after TCRdb re-called the 5' RACE reads with MiXCR. The repertoire consists of 200,000 to 250,000 distinct CDR3 sequences, with roughly 13% occurring once and the leading ten covering about 4%. V gave up 2 bases and J gave up 4 bases; unmatched junction bases: 8. This CDR3 has 16 residues. Germline assignment: CDR1 SGHVS and CDR2 FNYEAQ. The sample was also linked to a second study, of yellow fever vaccine responses in identical twins.

Input material: memory (CD45RO+) T cells sorted from blood. V is TRBV7-6 and J is TRBJ2-5; 9 positions match TRBD2. This receptor was identified in a woman aged 18-35 years in good health. CDR3 in amino acids: CASSLSRAGGRETQYF. In DNA, the CDR3 is TGTGCCAGCAGCTTAAGTCGCGCGGGGGGGAGAGAGACCCAGTACTTC.